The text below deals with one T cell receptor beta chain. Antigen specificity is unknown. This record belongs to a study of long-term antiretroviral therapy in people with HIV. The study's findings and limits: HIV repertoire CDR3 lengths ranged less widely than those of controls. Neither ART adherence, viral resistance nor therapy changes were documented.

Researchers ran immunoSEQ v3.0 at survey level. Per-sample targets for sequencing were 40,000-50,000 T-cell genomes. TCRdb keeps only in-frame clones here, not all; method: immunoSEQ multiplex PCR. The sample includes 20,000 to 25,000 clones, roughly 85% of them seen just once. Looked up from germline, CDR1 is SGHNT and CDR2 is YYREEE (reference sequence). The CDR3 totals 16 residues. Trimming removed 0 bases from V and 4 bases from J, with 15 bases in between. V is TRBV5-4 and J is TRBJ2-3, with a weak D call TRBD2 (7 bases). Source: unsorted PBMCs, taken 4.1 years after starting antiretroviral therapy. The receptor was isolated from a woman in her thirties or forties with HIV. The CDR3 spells CASSLVGGGPPDTQYF. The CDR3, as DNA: TGTGCCAGCAGCTTGGTCGGCGGGGGCCCCCCAGATACGCAGTATTTT.